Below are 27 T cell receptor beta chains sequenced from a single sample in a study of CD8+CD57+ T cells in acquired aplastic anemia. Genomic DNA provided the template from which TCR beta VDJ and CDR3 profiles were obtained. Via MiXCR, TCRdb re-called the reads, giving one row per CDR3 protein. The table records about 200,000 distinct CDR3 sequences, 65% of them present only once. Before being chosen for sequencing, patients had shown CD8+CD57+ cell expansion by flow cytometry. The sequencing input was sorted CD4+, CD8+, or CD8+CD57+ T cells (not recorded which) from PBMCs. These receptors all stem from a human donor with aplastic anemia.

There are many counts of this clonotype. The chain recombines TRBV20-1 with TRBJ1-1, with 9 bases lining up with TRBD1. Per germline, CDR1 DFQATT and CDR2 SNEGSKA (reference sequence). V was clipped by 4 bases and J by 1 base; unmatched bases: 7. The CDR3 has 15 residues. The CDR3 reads CSATDMDRGNTEAFF. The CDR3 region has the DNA TGCAGTGCTACCGACATGGACAGGGGGAACACTGAAGCTTTCTTT.

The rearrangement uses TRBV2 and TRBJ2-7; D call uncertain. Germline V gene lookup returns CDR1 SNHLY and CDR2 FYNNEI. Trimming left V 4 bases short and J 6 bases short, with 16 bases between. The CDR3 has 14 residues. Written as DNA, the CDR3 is TGTGCCAGCAGTGTTGCAGTCCGTAACCTCGAGCAGTACTTC. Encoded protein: CASSVAVRNLEQYF.

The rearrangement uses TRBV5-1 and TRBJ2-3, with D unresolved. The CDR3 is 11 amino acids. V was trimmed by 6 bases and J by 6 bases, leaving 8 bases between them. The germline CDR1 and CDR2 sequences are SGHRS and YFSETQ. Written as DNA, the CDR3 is TGCGCCAGCACCAGGCTGGATACGCAGTATTTT. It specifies CASTRLDTQYF.

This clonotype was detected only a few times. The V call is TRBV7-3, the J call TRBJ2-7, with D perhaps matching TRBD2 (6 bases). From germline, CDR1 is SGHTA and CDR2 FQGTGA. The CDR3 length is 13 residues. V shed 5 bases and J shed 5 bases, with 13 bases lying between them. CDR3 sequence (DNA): TGTGCCAGCAGCGAGCGGGCCTGGCACGAGCAGTACTTC. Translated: CASSERAWHEQYF.

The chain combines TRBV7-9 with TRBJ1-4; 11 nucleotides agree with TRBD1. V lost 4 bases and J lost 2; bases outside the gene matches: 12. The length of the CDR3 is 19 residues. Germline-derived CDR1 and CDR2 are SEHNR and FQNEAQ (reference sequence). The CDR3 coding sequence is TGTGCCAGCAGCTGGAGCGGTTACCGGACAGGGGGCACTAATGAAAAACTGTTTTTT. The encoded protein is CASSWSGYRTGGTNEKLFF.

DNA of the CDR3: TGTGCCAGCAGCCAAGAGGTTTTCACATCGTTCTACGAGCAGTACTTC. Translated, it gives CASSQEVFTSFYEQYF. The V call is TRBV14, the J call TRBJ2-7; no clear D. Germline CDR1 is SGHDN and CDR2 is FVKESK. Trimming stripped 0 bases from V and 3 bases from J, with 15 bases between. This CDR3 has 16 amino acids.

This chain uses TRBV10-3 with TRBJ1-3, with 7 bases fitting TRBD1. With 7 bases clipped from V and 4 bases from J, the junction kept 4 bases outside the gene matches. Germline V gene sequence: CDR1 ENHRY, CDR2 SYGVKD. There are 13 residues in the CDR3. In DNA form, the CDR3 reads TGTGCCATCAAGCCAGGGGGAGGAAACACCATATATTTT. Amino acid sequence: CAIKPGGGNTIYF.

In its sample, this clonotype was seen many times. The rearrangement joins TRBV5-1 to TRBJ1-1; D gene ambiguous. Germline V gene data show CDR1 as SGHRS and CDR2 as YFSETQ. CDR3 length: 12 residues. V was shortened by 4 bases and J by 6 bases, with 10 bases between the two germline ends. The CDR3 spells CASSVAGPEAFF. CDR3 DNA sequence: TGCGCCAGCAGCGTGGCTGGGCCTGAAGCTTTCTTT.

CDR3 sequence: CASSGQGALGHNEQFF. As DNA, the CDR3 is TGTGCCAGCAGCGGACAGGGGGCCCTGGGACACAATGAGCAGTTCTTC. This chain joins TRBV7-9 and TRBJ2-1, with 11 bases that match TRBD1. Per germline, CDR1 SEHNR and CDR2 FQNEAQ (reference sequence). The V segment lost 5 bases and the J segment 5 bases; nucleotides outside the gene matches: 8. The CDR3 loop spans 16 amino acids.

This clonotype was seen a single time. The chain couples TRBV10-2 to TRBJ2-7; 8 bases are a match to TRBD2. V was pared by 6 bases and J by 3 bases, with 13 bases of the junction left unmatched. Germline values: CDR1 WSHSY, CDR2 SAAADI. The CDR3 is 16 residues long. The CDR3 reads CASSRTSSLGNYEQYF. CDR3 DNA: TGCGCCAGCAGCCGGACTAGCAGTCTCGGGAACTACGAGCAGTACTTC.

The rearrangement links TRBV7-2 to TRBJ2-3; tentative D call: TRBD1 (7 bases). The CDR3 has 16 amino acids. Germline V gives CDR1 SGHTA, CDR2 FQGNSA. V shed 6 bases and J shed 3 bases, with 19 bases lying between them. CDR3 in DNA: TGTGCCAGCAGGCTTCGGAGGGGGCGAACAACAGATACGCAGTATTTT. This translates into CASRLRRGRTTDTQYF.

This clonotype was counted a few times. Here the CDR3 reads CASSPLETQYF. As DNA, the CDR3 is TGTGCCAGCAGCCCGTTGGAGACCCAGTACTTC. The chain employs TRBV11-2 and TRBJ2-5; no clear D gene. This CDR3 spans 11 amino acids. The germline V gene has CDR1 SGHAT and CDR2 FQNNGV. Trimming removed 5 bases at V and 5 bases at J, with 6 bases between.

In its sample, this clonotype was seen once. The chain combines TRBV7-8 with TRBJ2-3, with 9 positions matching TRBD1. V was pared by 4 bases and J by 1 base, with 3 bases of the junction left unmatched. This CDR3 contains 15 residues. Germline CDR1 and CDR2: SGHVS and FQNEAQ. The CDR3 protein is CASSSQGAGTDTQYF. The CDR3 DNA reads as TGTGCCAGCAGCTCACAGGGGGCTGGCACAGATACGCAGTATTTT.

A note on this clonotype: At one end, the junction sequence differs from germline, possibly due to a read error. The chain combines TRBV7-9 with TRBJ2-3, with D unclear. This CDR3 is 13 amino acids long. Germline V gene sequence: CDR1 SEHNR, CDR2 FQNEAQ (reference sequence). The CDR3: CASSLEGLSVLNF. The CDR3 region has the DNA TGTGCCAGCAGCTTAGAGGGTTTGTCAGTGTTGAATTTT.

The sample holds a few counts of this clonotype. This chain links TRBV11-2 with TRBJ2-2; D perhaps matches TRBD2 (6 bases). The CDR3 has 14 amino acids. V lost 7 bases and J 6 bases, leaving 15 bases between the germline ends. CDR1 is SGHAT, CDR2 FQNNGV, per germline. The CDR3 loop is CASIWASEAGELFF. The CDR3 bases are TGTGCCAGCATTTGGGCTAGCGAAGCCGGGGAGCTGTTTTTT.

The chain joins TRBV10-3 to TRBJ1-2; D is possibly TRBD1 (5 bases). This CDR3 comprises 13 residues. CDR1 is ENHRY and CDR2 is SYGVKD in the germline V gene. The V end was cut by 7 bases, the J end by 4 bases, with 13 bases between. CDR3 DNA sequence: TGTGCCATCACGGGAGGGGTTGGCTATGGCTACACCTTC. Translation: CAITGGVGYGYTF.

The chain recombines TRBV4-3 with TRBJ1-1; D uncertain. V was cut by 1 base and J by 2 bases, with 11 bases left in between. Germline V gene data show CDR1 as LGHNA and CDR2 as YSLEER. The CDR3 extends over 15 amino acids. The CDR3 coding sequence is TGCGCCAGCAGCCAAGGATGGGGTAGTAACACTGAAGCTTTCTTT. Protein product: CASSQGWGSNTEAFF.

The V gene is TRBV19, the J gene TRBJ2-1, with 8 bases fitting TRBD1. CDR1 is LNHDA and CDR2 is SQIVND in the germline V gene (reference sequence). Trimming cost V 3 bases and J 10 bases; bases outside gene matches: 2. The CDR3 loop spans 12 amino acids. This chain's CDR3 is CASSMGQAEQFF. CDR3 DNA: TGTGCCAGTAGTATGGGACAGGCAGAGCAGTTCTTC.

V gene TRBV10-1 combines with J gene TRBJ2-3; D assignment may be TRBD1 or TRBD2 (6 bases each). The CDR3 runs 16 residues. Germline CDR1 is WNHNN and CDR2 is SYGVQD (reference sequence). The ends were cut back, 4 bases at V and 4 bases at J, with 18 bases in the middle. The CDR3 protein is CASSASRGANADTQYF. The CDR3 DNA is TGCGCCAGCAGTGCGTCGAGGGGGGCCAATGCAGATACGCAGTATTTT.

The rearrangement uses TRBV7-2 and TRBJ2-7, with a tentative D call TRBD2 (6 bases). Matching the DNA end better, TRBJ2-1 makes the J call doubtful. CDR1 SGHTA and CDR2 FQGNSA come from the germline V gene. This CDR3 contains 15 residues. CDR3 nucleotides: TGTGCCACCCACCCCGGAGGGCCTATGGTCGTCGAGCAGTTCTTC. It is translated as CATHPGGPMVVEQFF.

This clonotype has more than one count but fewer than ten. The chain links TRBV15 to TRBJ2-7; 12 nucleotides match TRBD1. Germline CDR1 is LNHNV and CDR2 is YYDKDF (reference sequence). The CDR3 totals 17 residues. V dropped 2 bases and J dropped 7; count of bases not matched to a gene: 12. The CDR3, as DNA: TGTGCCACCAGCAGACCATTTCCGGGACAGGGGGCGCGGGAGCAGTACTTC. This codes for CATSRPFPGQGAREQYF.

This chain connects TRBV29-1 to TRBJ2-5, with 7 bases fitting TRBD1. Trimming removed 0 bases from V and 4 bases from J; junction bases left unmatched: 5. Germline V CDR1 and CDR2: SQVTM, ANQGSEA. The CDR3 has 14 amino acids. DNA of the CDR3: TGCAGCGTTGAAGATGGGGCAGGGGGAGAGACCCAGTACTTC. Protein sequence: CSVEDGAGGETQYF.

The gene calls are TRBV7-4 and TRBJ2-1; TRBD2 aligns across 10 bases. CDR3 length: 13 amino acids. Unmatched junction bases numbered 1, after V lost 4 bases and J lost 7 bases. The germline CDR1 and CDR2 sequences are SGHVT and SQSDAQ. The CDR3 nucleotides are TGTGCCAGCAGCTCGGGACTAGCGAATGAGCAGTTCTTC. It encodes CASSSGLANEQFF.

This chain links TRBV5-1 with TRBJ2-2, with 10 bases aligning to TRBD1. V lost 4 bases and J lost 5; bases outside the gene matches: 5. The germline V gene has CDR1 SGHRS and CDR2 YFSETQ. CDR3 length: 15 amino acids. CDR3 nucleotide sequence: TGCGCCAGCAGCGGGGGACAGGGGAAAACCGGGGAGCTGTTTTTT. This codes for CASSGGQGKTGELFF.

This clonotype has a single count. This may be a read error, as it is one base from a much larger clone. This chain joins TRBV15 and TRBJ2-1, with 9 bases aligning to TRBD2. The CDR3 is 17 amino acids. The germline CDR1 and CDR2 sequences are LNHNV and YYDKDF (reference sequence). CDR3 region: CASSSVGAGGRYDEQFF. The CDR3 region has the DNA TGTGCCAGCAGCTCAGTTGGAGCGGGGGGTAGGTACGATGAGCAGTTCTTC.

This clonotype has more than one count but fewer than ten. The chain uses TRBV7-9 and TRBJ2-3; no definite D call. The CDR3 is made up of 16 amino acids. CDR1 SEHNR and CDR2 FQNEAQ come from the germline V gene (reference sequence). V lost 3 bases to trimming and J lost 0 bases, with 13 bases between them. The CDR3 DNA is TGTGCCAGCAGCTTCAGGACCTACGGAAGCACAGATACGCAGTATTTT. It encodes CASSFRTYGSTDTQYF.

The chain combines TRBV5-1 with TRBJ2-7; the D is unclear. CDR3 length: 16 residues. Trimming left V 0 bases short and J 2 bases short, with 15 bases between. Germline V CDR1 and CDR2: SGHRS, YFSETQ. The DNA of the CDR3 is TGCGCCAGCAGCTTGGCCCCCCCGGCTGGGGCCTACGAGCAGTACTTC. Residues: CASSLAPPAGAYEQYF.